A selection of T cell receptor beta chains follows, all from one sample in a study of T cell changes during pregnancy in multiple sclerosis. Measured with immunoSEQ multiplex PCR; TCRdb has only the in-frame clones, and not every one. Of about 64,000 clones listed, 80% to 95% are singletons. Sequenced material: peripheral blood, taken in the second trimester of pregnancy. The receptors come from a female donor with multiple sclerosis, enrolled in a pregnancy study. Each CDR3 is given with its conserved first and last residue. The D gene is left open where the match is weak. Part of the rows lack a size; the others show once, few, many or a class for expanded clones.

d_call j_call v_call clone_size cdr3_nt cdr3_aa
TRBD1 TRBJ1-1 TRBV6-5 NA TGTGCCAGCCAGGGGGGGAACACTGAAGCTTTCTTT CASQGGNTEAFF
TRBD1 TRBJ1-2 TRBV10-3 NA TGTGCCATCAGTGAGGGGGACAGGGGTGGGCGTGGCTACACCTTC CAISEGDRGGRGYTF
TRBD2 TRBJ2-1 TRBV9 once TGTGCCAGCAGCGTAGTGATTAGCGGGGTCAATGAGCAGTTCTTC CASSVVISGVNEQFF
NA TRBJ1-1 TRBV18 NA TGTGCCAGCTCACCTCCTCCCTCCGGGGTGGGCACTGAAGCTTTCTTT CASSPPPSGVGTEAFF
NA TRBJ2-7 TRBV11-2 NA TGTGCCAGCAGTTCCGCGGGATATGGCTACGAGCAGTACTTC CASSSAGYGYEQYF
TRBD2 TRBJ2-5 TRBV5-4 NA TGTGCCAGCAGCGAACTAGCGGGAGGGCCCAGGGAGACCCAGTACTTC CASSELAGGPRETQYF
TRBD2 TRBJ2-2 TRBV29-1 once TGCAGCGTAAGACCTCTAGCGGGAGGGCCCACCGGGGAGCTGTTTTTT CSVRPLAGGPTGELFF
TRBD1 TRBJ2-2 TRBV19 NA TGTGCCAGTAGTATGGGACAGGGGAACACCGGGGAGCTGTTTTTT CASSMGQGNTGELFF
TRBD1 TRBJ1-5 TRBV29-1 NA TGCAGCGTCCACTCCAGGGGGCGCGGACAGCCCCAGCATTTT CSVHSRGRGQPQHF
TRBD1 TRBJ2-1 TRBV27 NA TGTGCCAGCCGACTGACCGGGACAGGAATATACAATGAGCAGTTCTTC CASRLTGTGIYNEQFF
TRBD1 TRBJ2-2 TRBV5-1 NA TGCGCCAGCAGCTCGGGACAGGGGGACACCGGGGAGCTGTTTTTT CASSSGQGDTGELFF
TRBD2 TRBJ2-2 TRBV7-3 NA TGTGCCAGCAGCTTAACCGGGACTAGCGGGAAGGACACCGGGGAGCTGTTTTTT CASSLTGTSGKDTGELFF
TRBD2 TRBJ2-3 TRBV5-4 NA TGTGCCAGCAGCTTCGGAGGCAGCGGGAGAGCAGATACGCAGTATTTT CASSFGGSGRADTQYF
NA TRBJ1-1 TRBV7-3 NA TGTGCCAGCAGCGCGATGGACACTCACACTGAAGCTTTCTTT CASSAMDTHTEAFF
NA TRBJ1-1 TRBV4-1 NA TGCGCCAGCAGACCCGGCCAGGGTGAGACTGAAGCTTTCTTT CASRPGQGETEAFF
NA TRBJ2-1 TRBV2 NA TGTGCCAGCAGTGAAGGAGTAGCATGGGAGCAGTTCTTC CASSEGVAWEQFF
NA TRBJ2-7 TRBV5-4 NA TGTGCCAGCAGCTTGGGGGGAGGAATCTACGAGCAGTACTTC CASSLGGGIYEQYF
NA TRBJ2-3 TRBV30 NA TGTGCCTGGAACAAAGTTCCAGGGACAACAGATACGCAGTATTTT CAWNKVPGTTDTQYF
NA TRBJ1-5 TRBV18 NA TGTGCCAGCTCAGGGGGGGGCGGTGGCAATCAGCCCCAGCATTTT CASSGGGGGNQPQHF
TRBD2 TRBJ2-7 TRBV7-9 NA TGTGCCAGCAGCTTAGCGGGAGGGCCGATAACCTACGAGCAGTACTTC CASSLAGGPITYEQYF
TRBD1 TRBJ1-2 TRBV11-2 NA TGTGCCAGCAGCTCGGGACAGGGTTATGGCTACACCTTC CASSSGQGYGYTF
NA TRBJ1-2 TRBV20-1 NA TGCAGTGCTCCGCGACCGGGGGGCTACACCTTC CSAPRPGGYTF
TRBD1 TRBJ2-2 TRBV5-1 NA TGCGCCAGCAGCTTGGTGTGGCAGGGGGTTATGACCGGGGAGCTGTTTTTT CASSLVWQGVMTGELFF
NA TRBJ1-3 TRBV7-9 NA TGTGCCAGCAGCTTGGGCCCAGGGTCTGGAAACACCATATATTTT CASSLGPGSGNTIYF
NA TRBJ2-7 TRBV28 NA TGTGCCAGCAGTGCCTCAGGGGAGGGGTACGAGCAGTACTTC CASSASGEGYEQYF
TRBD2 TRBJ2-3 TRBV27 few TGTGCCAGCAGTTGGCGGGAGGGGGATACGCAGTATTTT CASSWREGDTQYF
NA TRBJ1-1 TRBV19 NA TGTGCCAGACCGCGCCTAGAGCACCCGGAGGTAGCTTTCTTT CARPRLEHPEVAFF
TRBD2 TRBJ2-3 TRBV5-6 NA TGTGCCAGCAGCCTAATACTAGCGGGAGTCACAGATACGCAGTATTTT CASSLILAGVTDTQYF
TRBD2 TRBJ2-3 TRBV7-8 NA TGTGCCAGCAGCTATTCGACTAGCGGTTCACATTTT CASSYSTSGSHF
NA TRBJ2-3 TRBV7-2 once TGTGCCAGCAGCTCCCGCACAGGGATTGATACGCAGTATTTT CASSSRTGIDTQYF
TRBD2 TRBJ2-3 TRBV11-2 NA TGTGCCAGCAGCATTCGACTAGCGGGAGGGCCCCCAGATACGCAGTATTTT CASSIRLAGGPPDTQYF
NA TRBJ1-5 TRBV18 NA TGTGCCAGCTCACCAGAACAGGTAAATCAGCCCCAGCATTTT CASSPEQVNQPQHF
NA TRBJ2-1 TRBV27 NA TGTGCCAGCACTTCCTCTTCTCTCAATGAGCAGTTCTTC CASTSSSLNEQFF
NA TRBJ2-7 TRBV15 NA TGTGCCACCAGCACGGGACTTAGCAGCTCCTACGAGCAGTACTTC CATSTGLSSSYEQYF
TRBD1 TRBJ1-2 TRBV14 NA TGTGCCAGCAGCACGTCCGGGACAGCCTATGGCTACACCTTC CASSTSGTAYGYTF
TRBD2 TRBJ2-1 TRBV19 NA TGTGCCAGTGGCGGGGGGCCCCGGGGGAATGAGCAGTTCTTC CASGGGPRGNEQFF
NA TRBJ2-7 TRBV13 NA TGTGCCAGCAGTTTGGGAGTGGAGGAGCAGTACTTC CASSLGVEEQYF
NA TRBJ2-7 TRBV5-1 NA TGCGCCAGCAGCTCGCTTCAGGGGACGGGCTACGAGCAGTACTTC CASSSLQGTGYEQYF
NA TRBJ2-2 TRBV19 NA TGTGCCAGTAGCCAAATGAACACCGGGGAGCTGTTTTTT CASSQMNTGELFF
NA TRBJ2-1 TRBV27 NA TGTGCCAGCAGTTTAGGCCTTGCTCAGTTCTTC CASSLGLAQFF
NA TRBJ2-4 TRBV29-1 NA TGCAGCGTCGGGCAGGGAATTGCCAAAAACATTCAGTACTTC CSVGQGIAKNIQYF
NA TRBJ2-2 TRBV2 NA TGTGCCAGCAGTGAAGCGTTTCGGGGCGGGGAGCTGTTTTTT CASSEAFRGGELFF
NA TRBJ2-7 TRBV27 NA TGTGCCAGCAGCAGGGACATGCGCGAGTACGAGCAGTACTTC CASSRDMREYEQYF
NA TRBJ2-1 TRBV14 NA TGTGCCAGCAGCCAAGGGCTCTATGAGCAGTTCTTC CASSQGLYEQFF
TRBD2 TRBJ2-7 TRBV6-5 NA TGTGCCAGCAGTGTCGCGGCTAGCGGACTCTACGAGCAGTACTTC CASSVAASGLYEQYF
TRBD1 TRBJ1-2 TRBV28 NA TGTGCCAGCAGTTCACTAGACAGGGTTTATGGCTACACCTTC CASSSLDRVYGYTF
TRBD2 TRBJ2-3 TRBV10-1 NA TGCGCCAGCCATTCCAACCCCGGGACTACTTATACGCAGTATTTT CASHSNPGTTYTQYF
NA TRBJ2-3 TRBV6-1 NA TGTGCCAGCAGTGCGTTCACAGATACGCAGTATTTT CASSAFTDTQYF
TRBD2 TRBJ2-5 TRBV2 NA TGTGCCAGCATCAGGGGACTAGCGGGAGGTGAGACCCAGTACTTC CASIRGLAGGETQYF
TRBD2 TRBJ2-3 TRBV13 NA TGTGCCAGCAGCTTTAGGGGCGGGAGTACAGATACGCAGTATTTT CASSFRGGSTDTQYF
NA TRBJ1-1 TRBV27 once TGTGCCAGCAGTTGGTGGGGGGGCACTGAAGCTTTCTTT CASSWWGGTEAFF
NA TRBJ1-2 TRBV4-2 NA TGTGCCAGCAGCCAAGTATCAGCGGATATCTATGGCTACACCTTC CASSQVSADIYGYTF
NA TRBJ1-3 TRBV7-9 NA TGTGCCAGCAGCCGACCAGGGGTTACTATCGGAAACACCATATATTTT CASSRPGVTIGNTIYF
TRBD1 TRBJ2-2 TRBV4-2 NA TGTGCCAGCAGCCAAGGACCACCGGGACAGGGTAACACCGGGGAGCTGTTTTTT CASSQGPPGQGNTGELFF